These 24 T cell receptor beta chains were sequenced from one sample in a study of cytomegalovirus exposure and HLA in healthy donors. 60 Vbeta and 13 Jbeta primers were used in PCR. Measured with immunoSEQ multiplex PCR; TCRdb has only the in-frame clones, and not every one. This table has 87,000 or so clones, roughly three fifths appearing once. Sequenced input: PBMCs. The receptors come from a man aged 55-75 years in good health and CMV-seronegative.

The rearrangement uses TRBV7-9 and TRBJ2-5; no definite D call. This CDR3 spans 15 amino acids. The germline V gene has CDR1 SEHNR and CDR2 FQNEAQ (reference sequence). Trimming removed 2 bases from V and 2 bases from J, with 12 bases in between. The CDR3: CASSLWSGFQETQYF. As DNA, the CDR3 is TGTGCCAGCAGCTTATGGTCCGGTTTTCAAGAGACCCAGTACTTC.

The chain is built from TRBV27 and TRBJ2-3, with D uncertain. Trimming pared 5 bases from V and 1 base from J, leaving 13 bases between. This CDR3 comprises 15 residues. Per germline, CDR1 MNHEY and CDR2 SMNVEV (reference sequence). The CDR3 is CASSPLPIGTDTQYF. The DNA of the CDR3 is TGTGCCAGCAGTCCTCTACCGATCGGCACAGATACGCAGTATTTT.

In regard to this clone: This sample includes further DNA sequences coding for the same CDR3. The gene calls are TRBV19 and TRBJ1-5; D is undetermined. The CDR3 contains 12 residues. In germline, CDR1 is LNHDA, CDR2 SQIVND (reference sequence). V was cut by 5 bases and J by 9 bases, with 11 bases left in between. CDR3: CASSPLPPPQHF. CDR3 bases: TGTGCCAGTAGTCCACTCCCCCCGCCCCAGCATTTT.

This chain uses TRBV30 with TRBJ1-2, with TRBD1 matching 7 bases. This CDR3 contains 13 residues. Germline CDR1 and CDR2: GTSNPN and SVGIG (reference sequence). The trim removed 4 bases at V and 10 bases at J, leaving 12 bases unmatched. CDR3 region: CAWTKRQGVVYTF. The CDR3 DNA reads as TGTGCCTGGACCAAAAGACAGGGAGTCGTCTACACCTTC.

The chain links TRBV2 to TRBJ2-7; 9 bases agree with TRBD2. Germline CDR1 SNHLY, CDR2 FYNNEI. The V segment lost 6 bases and the J segment 7 bases; nucleotides outside the gene matches: 10. The CDR3 spans 14 residues. The CDR3 DNA reads TGTGCCAGCAGGTCGCTAGCGGGGACTTTGGAGCAGTACTTC. It translates to CASRSLAGTLEQYF.

V and J are TRBV4-1 and TRBJ1-5; 7 nucleotides align to TRBD1. Unmatched junction bases numbered 9, after V lost 4 bases and J lost 3 bases. Per germline, CDR1 MGHRA and CDR2 YSYEKL. CDR3 length: 16 amino acids. The CDR3 nucleotides read TGCGCCAGCAGCCCGATAAGACAGGGTCACAATCAGCCCCAGCATTTT. This translates into CASSPIRQGHNQPQHF.

The gene calls are TRBV19 and TRBJ1-5; TRBD1 agrees at 10 bases. The CDR3 is 14 residues long. Losses at the gene ends were 5 bases for V and 10 bases for J; bases not matched to a gene: 8. CDR1 and CDR2 from the germline V gene are LNHDA and SQIVND (reference sequence). As DNA, the CDR3 is TGTGCCAGTAGTGATCGGGACAGGGGAAAACCCCAGCATTTT. This gives the protein CASSDRDRGKPQHF.

This clone was observed a few times. The V call is TRBV4-1, the J call TRBJ1-2; a weak D match, TRBD1 (5 bases). Trimming left V 1 base short and J 8 bases short, with 11 bases between. Germline assignment: CDR1 MGHRA and CDR2 YSYEKL. The CDR3 covers 13 residues. CDR3 amino acids: CASSQAREGGYTF. The CDR3 DNA reads as TGCGCCAGCAGCCAAGCCAGGGAAGGGGGCTACACCTTC.

This clone showed up just once. The chain uses TRBV30 and TRBJ1-2, with 7 bases identical to TRBD1. Germline V CDR1 and CDR2: GTSNPN, SVGIG (reference sequence). Trimming removed 1 base from V and 7 bases from J; junction bases left unmatched: 3. There are 12 residues in the CDR3. The CDR3 bases are TGTGCCTGGAGTGGACAGGGCTTTGGCTACACCTTC. Residues: CAWSGQGFGYTF.

The gene calls are TRBV18 and TRBJ1-6; perhaps TRBD1 as D (6 bases). Trimming pared 6 bases from V and 5 bases from J, leaving 11 bases between. Per the germline V gene, CDR1 is KGHSH and CDR2 is LQKENI. This CDR3 has 14 amino acids. CDR3 amino acids: CASSGQPDNSPLHF. The CDR3 DNA follows: TGTGCCAGCTCCGGACAGCCTGATAATTCACCCCTCCACTTT.

This rearrangement joins TRBV6-1 to TRBJ1-2; D is undetermined. Per the germline V gene, CDR1 is MNHNS and CDR2 is SASEGT. V lost 2 bases, J lost 4 bases, and 5 bases lay in between. The CDR3 is made up of 12 amino acids. The chain's CDR3 is CASSENSYGYTF. The CDR3 DNA is TGTGCCAGCAGTGAAAACAGCTATGGCTACACCTTC.

The gene calls are TRBV11-2 and TRBJ2-2; TRBD1 matches at 9 bases. CDR1 and CDR2 from the germline V gene are SGHAT and FQNNGV. J gave up 7 bases and V 5 bases, and 14 bases lay outside the gene matches. The CDR3 loop spans 17 amino acids. For the CDR3, the DNA is TGTGCCAGCAGCCCCGCGAAGGGGACAGGGTTTGGCGGGGAGCTGTTTTTT. It codes for CASSPAKGTGFGGELFF.

This chain uses TRBV6-1 with TRBJ1-2; D is undetermined. This CDR3 contains 13 residues. Trimming pared 4 bases from V and 4 bases from J, leaving 10 bases between. The germline V gene has CDR1 MNHNS and CDR2 SASEGT. CDR3 sequence: CASSVEVGYGYTF. The CDR3 DNA reads TGTGCCAGCAGTGTCGAGGTGGGCTATGGCTACACCTTC.

V gene TRBV7-6 combines with J gene TRBJ2-1, with 13 bases matching TRBD2. After removal of 5 bases from V and 8 bases from J, the junction contained 12 bases not matched to a gene. Germline V gene sequence: CDR1 SGHVS, CDR2 FNYEAQ. The CDR3 contains 17 residues. Written as DNA, the CDR3 is TGTGCCAGCAGCCACCCCCGGACTAGCGGGAGTAGGGATGAGCAGTTCTTC. Translating it yields CASSHPRTSGSRDEQFF.

As for this clone: Other DNA sequences in the sample encode the same CDR3. This chain links TRBV5-1 with TRBJ1-1; TRBD1 might be the D (5 bases). Trimming removed 0 bases at V and 4 bases at J, with 10 bases between. The CDR3 loop spans 14 amino acids. Per the germline V gene, CDR1 is SGHRS and CDR2 is YFSETQ. The CDR3 DNA reads TGCGCCAGCAGCTTGGAATCCGGGGGCACTGAAGCTTTCTTT. Translation: CASSLESGGTEAFF.

V usage is TRBV30 and J usage is TRBJ2-3; D unclear. V lost 1 base and J lost 3, with 8 bases in between. The CDR3 length is 13 residues. The V gene's germline CDR1 is GTSNPN and CDR2 SVGIG (reference sequence). The CDR3 spells CAWSASFTDTQYF. CDR3 coding DNA: TGTGCCTGGAGTGCTAGTTTTACAGATACGCAGTATTTT. Filled out from reference TRBV30 and TRBJ2-3, the complete variable domain reads SQTIHQWPATLVQPVGSPLSLECTVEGTSNPNLYWYRQAAGRGLQLLFYSVGIGQISSEVPQNLSASRPQDRQFILSSKKLLLSDSGFYLCAWSASFTDTQYFGPGTRLTVL.

The chain joins TRBV10-2 to TRBJ1-5, with 9 positions matching TRBD1. CDR1 WSHSY and CDR2 SAAADI come from the germline V gene. Trimming at V came to 6 bases and at J to 3 bases, leaving 3 bases not matched to a gene. The CDR3 sequence is 14 residues long. Here the CDR3 reads CASSRDRVNQPQHF. The CDR3 bases are TGCGCCAGCAGCCGGGACAGGGTCAATCAGCCCCAGCATTTT.

This clone was seen a few times. J is TRBJ2-2 and V is TRBV25-1; a possible D gene is TRBD2 (5 bases). Germline V lookup: CDR1 MGHDK, CDR2 SYGVNS. Trimming removed 7 bases at V and 5 bases at J, with 17 bases between. The CDR3 loop spans 15 amino acids. The CDR3 here is CASTTGLQSTGELFF. DNA of the CDR3: TGTGCCAGCACTACTGGACTGCAATCTACCGGGGAGCTGTTTTTT.

The J gene is TRBJ2-1, the V gene TRBV2; 11 bases line up with TRBD2. V lost 5 bases and J lost 2; bases outside the gene matches: 5. Germline-derived CDR1 and CDR2 are SNHLY and FYNNEI. CDR3 size: 16 residues. The DNA for the CDR3 is TGTGCCAGCAGTATACTGACTAGCGGGGCCTACAATGAGCAGTTCTTC. Translating it yields CASSILTSGAYNEQFF.

This clone was found a few times. This sequence joins TRBV19 and TRBJ1-1; D gene unclear. V gave up 0 bases and J gave up 11 bases, with 7 bases separating them. CDR1 and CDR2 from the germline V gene are LNHDA and SQIVND (reference sequence). The CDR3 extends over 11 amino acids. The chain's CDR3 is CASSIDRAAFF. The CDR3, as DNA: TGTGCCAGTAGTATAGATCGTGCGGCTTTCTTT. The whole variable domain, filled in from reference TRBV19 and TRBJ1-1, reads DGGITQSPKYLFRKEGQNVTLSCEQNLNHDAMYWYRQDPGQGLRLIYYSQIVNDFQKGDIAEGYSVSREKKESFPLTVTSAQKNPTAFYLCASSIDRAAFFGQGTRLTVV.

V and J are TRBV7-8 and TRBJ2-3; tentative D call: TRBD2 (6 bases). CDR1 is SGHVS, CDR2 FQNEAQ, per germline. Trimming pared 4 bases from V and 2 bases from J, leaving 13 bases between. CDR3 length: 15 residues. In DNA, the CDR3 is TGTGCCAGCAGCTACTTGCGGGGTGACACAGATACGCAGTATTTT. It codes for CASSYLRGDTDTQYF.

The chain employs TRBV27 and TRBJ1-2; 10 bases are a match to TRBD1. The CDR3 is 13 residues long. V trimming: 5 bases; J trimming: 7 bases; junction bases outside the gene matches: 4. Germline V gene sequence: CDR1 MNHEY, CDR2 SMNVEV (reference sequence). The CDR3: CASSRQGAPGYTF. The CDR3 DNA follows: TGTGCCAGCAGTCGACAGGGGGCGCCTGGCTACACCTTC.

The chain links TRBV30 to TRBJ2-7, with 10 nucleotides matching TRBD1. Germline CDR1 is GTSNPN and CDR2 is SVGIG (reference sequence). J was trimmed by 8 bases and V by 0 bases; bases with no gene match: 7. This CDR3 contains 14 residues. CDR3 in amino acids: CAWSVSTGGGKQYF. The DNA of the CDR3 is TGTGCCTGGAGTGTATCGACAGGGGGCGGTAAGCAGTACTTC.

The chain has TRBV2 and TRBJ1-5, with D perhaps TRBD1 (6 bases). V lost 6 bases, J lost 7 bases, and 13 bases lay in between. Germline CDR1 and CDR2: SNHLY and FYNNEI. CDR3 length: 13 amino acids. CDR3 bases: TGTGCCAGCAGGGGGGTGGGGGCCCAGCCCCAGCATTTT. It translates to CASRGVGAQPQHF.